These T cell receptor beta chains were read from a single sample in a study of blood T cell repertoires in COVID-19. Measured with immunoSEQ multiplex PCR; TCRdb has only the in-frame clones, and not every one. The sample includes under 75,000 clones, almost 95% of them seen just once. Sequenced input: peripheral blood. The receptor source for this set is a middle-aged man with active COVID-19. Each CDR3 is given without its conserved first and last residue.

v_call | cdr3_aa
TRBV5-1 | ASSFDRSNEQF
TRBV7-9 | ASSLQGSEQY
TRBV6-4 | ASRENRTNTEAF
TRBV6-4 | ASSDLQGSQY
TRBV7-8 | ASRLGSGGYEQF
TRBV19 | ASSVTSGRFYEQY
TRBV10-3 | AISPGSNQPQH
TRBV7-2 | ASSLGYGTAAFSGNTIY
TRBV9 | ASSVEESVTNYGYT
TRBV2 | ASGLSEQY
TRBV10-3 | AISRTSDEQF
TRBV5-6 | ASSFGQASINQPQH
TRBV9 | ASSVGLAPVSGNTIY
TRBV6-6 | ASSVPGLGNTGELF
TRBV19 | ASSNGGQAVSNTEAF
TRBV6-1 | ASSEKGGDSSYEQY
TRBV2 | ASSGGFTDTQY
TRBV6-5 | ASKDRGHYGYT
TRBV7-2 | ASSPRMRNEQF
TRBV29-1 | SVSQGYGYT
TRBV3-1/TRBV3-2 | ASSQGGGAMETQY
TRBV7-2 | ASSSIAGSLPTDTQY
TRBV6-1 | ASSTSDRVDYEQY
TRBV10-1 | ASSDQGTAEAF
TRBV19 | ASTQAGRNTGELF
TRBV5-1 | ASRLQGIGPTEAF
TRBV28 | ASSPGTVRNTIY
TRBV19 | ASSIEGRLRSEAF
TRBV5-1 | ASSLRVPIREGQETQY
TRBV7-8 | ASSPTGREQY
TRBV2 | ASLRDLFSTDTQY
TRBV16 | ASSQSTGGYGYT
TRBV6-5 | ASSYLTSGRADEQF
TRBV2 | ASSGLARGREQF
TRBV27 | ASSSQFLTGARGYGYT
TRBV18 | ASSTGAASNQPQH
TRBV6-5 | ASRRDSYREETQY
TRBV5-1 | ASRTDSGNTIY
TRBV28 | ASSQAGGTLYEQY
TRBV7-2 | ASSSSEKLF
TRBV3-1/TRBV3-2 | ASRHTENTEAF
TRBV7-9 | ASSLDGRGAYNEQF
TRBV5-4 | ASSQGTAEQY
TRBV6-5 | ASSYRGLETQY
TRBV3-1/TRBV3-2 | ASSQVGLAVQETQY
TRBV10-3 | AISEGRNEKLF
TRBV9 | ASSPHGTGNGNTIY
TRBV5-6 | ASSQQGWYNSPLH
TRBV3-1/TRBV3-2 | ASSPPRQYNVLT
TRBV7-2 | ATTGGTNTGELF
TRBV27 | ASSLRDSQETQY
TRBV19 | ASTDTGFNSPLH